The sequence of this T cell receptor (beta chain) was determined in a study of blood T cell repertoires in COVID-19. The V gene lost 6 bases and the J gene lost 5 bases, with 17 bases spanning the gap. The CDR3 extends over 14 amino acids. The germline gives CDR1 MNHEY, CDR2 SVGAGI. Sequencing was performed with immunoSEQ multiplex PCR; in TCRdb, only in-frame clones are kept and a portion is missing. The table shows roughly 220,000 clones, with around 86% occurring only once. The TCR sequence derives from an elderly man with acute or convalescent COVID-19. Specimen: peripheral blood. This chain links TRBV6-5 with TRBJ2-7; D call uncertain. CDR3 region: CASRSSFASDEQYF. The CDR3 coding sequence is TGTGCCAGCAGATCGAGCTTCGCTTCGGACGAGCAGTACTTC.